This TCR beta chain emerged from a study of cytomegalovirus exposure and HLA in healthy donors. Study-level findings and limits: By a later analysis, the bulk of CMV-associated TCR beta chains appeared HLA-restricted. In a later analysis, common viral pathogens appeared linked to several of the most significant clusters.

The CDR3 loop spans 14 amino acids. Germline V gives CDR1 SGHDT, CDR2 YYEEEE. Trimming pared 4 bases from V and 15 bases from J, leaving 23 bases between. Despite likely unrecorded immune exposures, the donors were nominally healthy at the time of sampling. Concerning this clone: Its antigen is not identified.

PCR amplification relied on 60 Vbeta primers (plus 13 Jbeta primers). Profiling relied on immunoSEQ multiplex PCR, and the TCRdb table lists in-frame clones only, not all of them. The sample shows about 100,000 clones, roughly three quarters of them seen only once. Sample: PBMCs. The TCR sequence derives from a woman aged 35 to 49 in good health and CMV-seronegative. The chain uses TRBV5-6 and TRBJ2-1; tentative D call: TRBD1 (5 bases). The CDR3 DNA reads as TGTGCCAGCAGCAATTCTAGGGGTCTATTTACGGGGTTCTTC. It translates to CASSNSRGLFTGFF.